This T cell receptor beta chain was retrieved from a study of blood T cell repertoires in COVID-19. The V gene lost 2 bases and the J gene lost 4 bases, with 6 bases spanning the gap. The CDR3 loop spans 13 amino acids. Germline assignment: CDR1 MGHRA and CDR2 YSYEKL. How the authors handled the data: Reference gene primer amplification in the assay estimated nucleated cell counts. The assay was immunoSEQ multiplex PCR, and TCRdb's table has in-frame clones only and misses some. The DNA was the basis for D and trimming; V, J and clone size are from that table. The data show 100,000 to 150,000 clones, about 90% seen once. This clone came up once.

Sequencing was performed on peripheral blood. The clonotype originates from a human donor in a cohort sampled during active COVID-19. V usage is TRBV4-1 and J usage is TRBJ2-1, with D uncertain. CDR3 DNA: TGCGCCAGCAGCCAAATTTCATACAATGAGCAGTTCTTC. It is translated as CASSQISYNEQFF.